These T cell receptor beta chains were read from a single sample in a study of CD8 T cells in Susac syndrome. TCRdb itself ran the immunoSEQ multiplex PCR reads through MiXCR, one entry per CDR3 protein. Of more than 150,000 distinct CDR3 sequences in the sample, about 90% were seen once. Sequenced material: CD4+ T cells from PBMCs. The receptors here all came from a human donor in good health. Both conserved end residues are part of each CDR3. A D gene is named only where the DNA matches it firmly. Clone size is stated in some rows and not others, as once, few, many or a class when expanded.

>TRBD1|TRBV12-3/TRBV12-4|TRBJ2-5|NA
CASSPTDRGHSETQYF
TGTGCCAGCAGTCCTACGGACAGGGGGCATTCAGAGACCCAGTACTTC
>NA|TRBV4-1|TRBJ2-6|NA
CASSQEYGGVSGANVLTF
TGCGCCAGCAGCCAAGAGTACGGCGGGGTCTCTGGGGCCAACGTCCTGACTTTC
>NA|TRBV11-2|TRBJ1-2|NA
CASSVLAANYGYTF
TGTGCCAGCAGCGTACTGGCAGCTAACTATGGCTACACCTTC
>NA|TRBV5-4|TRBJ2-7|NA
CASSLDYWGGEQYF
TGTGCCAGCAGCTTGGATTATTGGGGCGGAGAGCAGTACTTC
>NA|TRBV29-1|TRBJ2-7|NA
CSVEEPAYEQYF
TGCAGCGTTGAAGAACCAGCCTACGAGCAGTACTTC
>TRBD1|TRBV30|TRBJ1-4|NA
CAWSATGVGEKLFF
TGTGCCTGGAGTGCGACAGGGGTGGGTGAAAAACTGTTTTTT
>NA|TRBV20-1|TRBJ1-3|once
CSASEGQFSGNTIYF
TGCAGTGCCTCCGAAGGACAGTTCTCTGGAAACACCATATATTTT
>TRBD1|TRBV3-1|TRBJ1-1|NA
CASSQMTGGNTEAFF
TGTGCCAGCAGCCAAATGACAGGGGGGAACACTGAAGCTTTCTTT
>NA|TRBV2|TRBJ1-2|NA
CASSEAATGKRGYTF
TGTGCCAGCAGTGAAGCCGCTACAGGGAAAAGGGGCTACACCTTC
>NA|TRBV7-2|TRBJ1-5|NA
CASSSDSPRGQPQHF
TGTGCCAGCAGCTCCGACAGTCCCCGGGGTCAGCCCCAGCATTTT
>TRBD1|TRBV29-1|TRBJ1-1|NA
CSGGRGPTEAFF
TGCAGCGGAGGTAGGGGGCCAACTGAAGCTTTCTTT
>NA|TRBV29-1|TRBJ2-3|NA
CSVDGGQNTDTQYF
TGCAGCGTTGACGGGGGACAGAACACAGATACGCAGTATTTT
>NA|TRBV30|TRBJ1-1|NA
CAWNLWGNTEAFF
TGTGCCTGGAACCTGTGGGGGAACACTGAAGCTTTCTTT
>NA|TRBV27|TRBJ1-1|NA
CASSLYRTQSYTEAFF
TGTGCCAGCAGTTTATACCGGACACAAAGTTACACTGAAGCTTTCTTT
>NA|TRBV9|TRBJ2-1|NA
CASSPWAGVGNEQFF
TGTGCCAGCAGCCCCTGGGCAGGGGTCGGCAATGAGCAGTTCTTC
>NA|TRBV5-1|TRBJ2-1|NA
CASRWDLNPYNEQFF
TGCGCCAGCAGATGGGACCTTAATCCCTACAATGAGCAGTTCTTC
>NA|TRBV5-1|TRBJ1-1|NA
CASSPGTGTGGNTEAFF
TGCGCCAGCAGCCCGGGTACAGGGACGGGGGGCAACACTGAAGCTTTCTTT
>TRBD1|TRBV3-1|TRBJ1-5|NA
CASSPTGGNQPQHF
TGTGCCAGCAGCCCGACAGGGGGTAATCAGCCCCAGCATTTT
>NA|TRBV29-1|TRBJ2-3|NA
CSVERRSASTDTQYF
TGCAGCGTTGAGAGGCGGTCCGCTAGCACAGATACGCAGTATTTT
>NA|TRBV7-2|TRBJ1-5|NA
CASSLMGDAGPQHF
TGTGCCAGCAGCTTGATGGGGGACGCGGGGCCCCAGCATTTT
>TRBD2|TRBV14|TRBJ2-5|NA
CASSARSGGGETQYF
TGTGCCAGCAGCGCAAGGTCGGGAGGCGGAGAGACCCAGTACTTC
>TRBD1|TRBV29-1|TRBJ2-4|NA
CSARSGTVKNIQYF
TGCAGCGCCCGCTCGGGGACAGTGAAAAACATTCAGTACTTC
>NA|TRBV5-1|TRBJ1-2|once
CASSLYYEGNYGYTF
TGCGCCAGCAGCTTGTATTACGAGGGTAACTATGGCTACACCTTC
>NA|TRBV9|TRBJ1-5|NA
CASSPREATPGQPQHF
TGTGCCAGCAGCCCCCGAGAGGCGACCCCCGGTCAGCCCCAGCATTTT
>NA|TRBV3-1|TRBJ2-5|NA
CASSPGGVGQETQYF
TGTGCCAGCAGCCCGGGCGGGGTGGGTCAAGAGACCCAGTACTTC
>NA|TRBV6-2/TRBV6-3|TRBJ2-5|NA
CASSYFGGHQAEETQYF
TGTGCCAGCAGTTATTTTGGTGGGCACCAGGCGGAGGAGACCCAGTACTTC
>TRBD2|TRBV9|TRBJ2-7|NA
CASSVASGSGYEQYF
TGTGCCAGCAGCGTAGCCAGCGGGAGTGGCTACGAGCAGTACTTC